Listed below are T cell receptor beta chains from one sample, sequenced in a study of blood T cell repertoires in COVID-19. The table came from immunoSEQ multiplex PCR; TCRdb's copy has only in-frame clones and leaves some out. The data contain tens of thousands of clones, 87% of them singletons. Sequenced: peripheral blood. The receptors originated from a man aged 60 to 75 with COVID-19, enrolled during active disease. CDR3s include the opening cysteine and the closing phenylalanine or tryptophan. The D gene is left open where the match is weak. A clone size is listed for some rows: how often the clone was seen (once, few, many), or a class if it is expanded.

j_call: TRBJ2-7; v_call: TRBV28; clone_size: NA; d_call: NA; cdr3_nt: TGTGCCAGCTTACAGGGTTACGAGCAGTACTTC; cdr3_aa: CASLQGYEQYF
j_call: TRBJ1-2; v_call: TRBV30; clone_size: NA; d_call: TRBD1; cdr3_nt: TGTGCCTGGACCTTTGCTGGGACAGGGAAAGGTCGTGGCTACACCTTC; cdr3_aa: CAWTFAGTGKGRGYTF
j_call: TRBJ1-5; v_call: TRBV28; clone_size: NA; d_call: TRBD1; cdr3_nt: TGTGCCAGCAGTCCCCTTCCCGGGACAGGTATGTTTCAGCCCCAGCATTTT; cdr3_aa: CASSPLPGTGMFQPQHF
j_call: TRBJ2-2; v_call: TRBV25-1; clone_size: few; d_call: NA; cdr3_nt: TGTGCCAGCAGGGGTCAGGTGAACACCGGGGAGCTGTTTTTT; cdr3_aa: CASRGQVNTGELFF
j_call: TRBJ1-4; v_call: TRBV30; clone_size: few; d_call: TRBD1; cdr3_nt: TGTGCCTGGAGTTGGGGACAGAATGAAAAACTGTTTTTT; cdr3_aa: CAWSWGQNEKLFF
j_call: TRBJ2-7; v_call: TRBV18; clone_size: NA; d_call: NA; cdr3_nt: TGTGCCAGCTCGCCCGGGGTCCCCTACGAGCAGTACTTC; cdr3_aa: CASSPGVPYEQYF
j_call: TRBJ1-2; v_call: TRBV7-2; clone_size: once; d_call: NA; cdr3_nt: TGTGCCAGCAGTCCGGGAGCTTCCCATTATGGCTACACCTTC; cdr3_aa: CASSPGASHYGYTF
j_call: TRBJ2-5; v_call: TRBV5-1; clone_size: few; d_call: NA; cdr3_nt: TGCGCCAGCAGCTTGGACGGGAGTCTCGTAGAGACCCAGTACTTC; cdr3_aa: CASSLDGSLVETQYF
j_call: TRBJ2-1; v_call: TRBV1; clone_size: few; d_call: NA; cdr3_nt: TGCACCAGCAGCCAAGAGGGGGGACTAGCGGGAGGTGAGCAGTTCTTC; cdr3_aa: CTSSQEGGLAGGEQFF
j_call: TRBJ1-2; v_call: TRBV5-5; clone_size: once; d_call: NA; cdr3_nt: TGTGCCAGCAGCCATGGACGGGAACCCCTCGGCTACACCTTC; cdr3_aa: CASSHGREPLGYTF
j_call: TRBJ1-1; v_call: TRBV27; clone_size: once; d_call: TRBD1; cdr3_nt: TGTGCCAGCAGCCCCGACAGGGGTTCTGAAGCTTTCTTT; cdr3_aa: CASSPDRGSEAFF
j_call: TRBJ2-3; v_call: TRBV7-8; clone_size: NA; d_call: TRBD2; cdr3_nt: TGTGCCAGCAGCTACTTTGCGGGAGAAGGTGATACGCAGTATTTT; cdr3_aa: CASSYFAGEGDTQYF
j_call: TRBJ1-4; v_call: TRBV5-6; clone_size: NA; d_call: TRBD1; cdr3_nt: TGTGCCAGCAGCTTGGGACAGGGTAATAGGGCAACTAATGAAAAACTGTTTTTT; cdr3_aa: CASSLGQGNRATNEKLFF
j_call: TRBJ2-7; v_call: TRBV6-2/TRBV6-3; clone_size: NA; d_call: NA; cdr3_nt: TGTGCCAGCAGTTACTTTGAGACCTACGAGCAGTACTTC; cdr3_aa: CASSYFETYEQYF
j_call: TRBJ2-1; v_call: TRBV10-1; clone_size: NA; d_call: NA; cdr3_nt: TGCGCCAGCAGTGAAGGGGACACATACAATGAGCAGTTCTTC; cdr3_aa: CASSEGDTYNEQFF
j_call: TRBJ1-6; v_call: TRBV6-4; clone_size: NA; d_call: NA; cdr3_nt: TGTGCCAGCAGTGACTCGGCAGGGGCCAGAAATTCACCCCTCCACTTT; cdr3_aa: CASSDSAGARNSPLHF